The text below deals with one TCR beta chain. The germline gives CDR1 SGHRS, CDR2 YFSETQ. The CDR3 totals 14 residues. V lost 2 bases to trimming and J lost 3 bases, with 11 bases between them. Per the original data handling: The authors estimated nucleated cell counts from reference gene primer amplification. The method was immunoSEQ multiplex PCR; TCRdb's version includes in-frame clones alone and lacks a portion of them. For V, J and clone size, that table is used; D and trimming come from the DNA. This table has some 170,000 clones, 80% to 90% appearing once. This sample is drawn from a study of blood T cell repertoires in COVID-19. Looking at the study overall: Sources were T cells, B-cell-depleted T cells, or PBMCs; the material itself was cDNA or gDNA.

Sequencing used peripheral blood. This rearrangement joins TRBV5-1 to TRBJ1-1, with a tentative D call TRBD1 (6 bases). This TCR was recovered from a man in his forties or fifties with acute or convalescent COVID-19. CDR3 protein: CASSFRGGDTEAFF. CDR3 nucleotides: TGCGCCAGCAGCTTCAGGGGAGGGGACACTGAAGCTTTCTTT.